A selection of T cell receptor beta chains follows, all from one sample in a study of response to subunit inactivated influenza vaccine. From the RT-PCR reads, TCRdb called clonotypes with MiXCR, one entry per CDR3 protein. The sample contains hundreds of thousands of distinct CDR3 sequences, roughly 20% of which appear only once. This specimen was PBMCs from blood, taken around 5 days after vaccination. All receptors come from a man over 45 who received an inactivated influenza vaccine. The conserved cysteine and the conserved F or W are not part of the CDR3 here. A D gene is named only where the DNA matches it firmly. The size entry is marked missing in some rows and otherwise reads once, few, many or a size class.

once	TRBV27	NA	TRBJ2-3	ASSFRWSRTDTQY
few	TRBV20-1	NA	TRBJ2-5	SARALRETQY
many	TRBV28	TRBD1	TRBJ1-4	ASATGVIGEKLF
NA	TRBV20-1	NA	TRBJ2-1	SASLRGSGNEQF
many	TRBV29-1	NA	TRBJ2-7	SVLPSRGSYEQY
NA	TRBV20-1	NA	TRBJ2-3	SAKIEDTQY
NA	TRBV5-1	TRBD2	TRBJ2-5	ASSLGSPSGQETQY
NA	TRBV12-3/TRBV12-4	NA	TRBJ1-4	ASSLGAGREKLF
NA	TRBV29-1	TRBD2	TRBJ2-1	SLRGGGDNEQF
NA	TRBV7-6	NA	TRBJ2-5	ASSAPGRKTQY
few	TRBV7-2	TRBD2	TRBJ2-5	ASSVGGGGRETQY
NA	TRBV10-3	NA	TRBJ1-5	AISGVGIDQPQH
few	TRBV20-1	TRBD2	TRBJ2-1	SAAGLAGGQF
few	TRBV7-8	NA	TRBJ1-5	ASSPNRDLPQH
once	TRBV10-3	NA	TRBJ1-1	AISLGVGTEAF
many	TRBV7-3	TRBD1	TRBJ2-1	ASSPYLRGHEQF
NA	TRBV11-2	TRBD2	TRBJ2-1	ASSLGLAGGPRYNEQF
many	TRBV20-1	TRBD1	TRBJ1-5	SARQGHQPQH
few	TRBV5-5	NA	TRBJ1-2	ASSLSQGSRGYT